The 7 T cell receptor beta chains in this list originate from one sample, sequenced in a study of T cell repertoires in cytomegalovirus infection. Their cognate antigens are unknown. TCRdb analysed the reads with MiXCR anew, one entry per CDR3 protein. The sample shows about 700,000 distinct CDR3 sequences, around 32% of them seen only once. Sequenced material: cultured PBMCs, taken from culture after CMV antigen stimulation. These receptors originate from a human donor in good health (CMV status not recorded). Some clones in this sample may be carry-over from other donors' samples.

There are a few counts of this clonotype. The CDR3: CASSLAPEGSEQYF. The CDR3 nucleotides read TGTGCCAGCAGCTTAGCGCCTGAAGGGAGCGAGCAGTACTTC. The genes are TRBV7-8 and TRBJ2-7, with D maybe TRBD2 (5 bases). The CDR3 contains 14 residues. V was clipped by 0 bases and J by 6 bases, with 12 bases between them. Per germline, CDR1 SGHVS and CDR2 FQNEAQ.

This clonotype was seen many times. The chain couples TRBV7-2 to TRBJ2-7; TRBD1 agrees at 7 bases. Losses at the gene ends were 3 bases for V and 0 bases for J; bases not matched to a gene: 5. The germline CDR1 and CDR2 sequences are SGHTA and FQGNSA. The CDR3 is 15 amino acids. CDR3 sequence: CASSFQGQTSYEQYF. As DNA, the CDR3 is TGTGCCAGCAGCTTTCAGGGACAGACCTCCTACGAGCAGTACTTC.

This rearrangement joins TRBV12-5 to TRBJ1-5; a possible D gene is TRBD1 (6 bases). This CDR3 has 15 amino acids. V lost 4 bases, J lost 5 bases, and 15 bases lay in between. Germline V gene sequence: CDR1 LGHNT, CDR2 FRNRAP. CDR3 region: CASGWDNRVYQPQHF. The DNA of the CDR3 is TGTGCTAGTGGTTGGGACAACAGGGTCTATCAGCCCCAGCATTTT.

This clonotype was counted between two and nine times. This chain joins TRBV7-2 and TRBJ2-3; 9 bases agree with TRBD2. The J segment lost 2 bases and the V segment lost 1 base, leaving 4 bases of the junction unmatched. The CDR3 runs 16 residues. The V gene's germline CDR1 is SGHTA and CDR2 FQGNSA. CDR3 sequence: CASSLVAGGYTDTQYF. The CDR3 nucleotides are TGTGCCAGCAGCTTAGTGGCGGGAGGGTACACAGATACGCAGTATTTT.

The chain is built from TRBV28 and TRBJ1-5, with D hard to call. This CDR3 is built from 12 residues. Germline assignment: CDR1 MDHEN and CDR2 SYDVKM. V was cut by 11 bases and J by 4 bases, with 12 bases left in between. The CDR3 DNA reads TGTGCCTCAAGGTATGGAAATCAGCCCCAGCATTTT. It is translated as CASRYGNQPQHF.

As regards this clonotype: A much bigger clone sits one base away, suggesting this may be a read error. The rearrangement joins TRBV7-2 to TRBJ1-1; TRBD1 agrees at 7 bases. In germline, CDR1 is SGHTA, CDR2 FQGNSA. The CDR3 is 15 residues long. The CDR3 loop reads CVSSLAGQLNTEAFF. The CDR3 DNA reads TGTGTCAGCAGCTTAGCGGGACAGTTGAACACTGAAGCTTTCTTT.

V and J are TRBV5-4 and TRBJ2-7; the match to TRBD1 covers 7 bases. This CDR3 is 15 amino acids long. CDR1 and CDR2 from the germline V gene are SGHNT and YYREEE (reference sequence). Unmatched junction bases numbered 12, after V lost 3 bases and J lost 6 bases. The CDR3 coding sequence is TGTGCCAGCAGCTGGGCCGAGACAGGGAGAAGCGAGCAGTACTTC. The encoded protein is CASSWAETGRSEQYF.